The entry below describes one T cell receptor (beta chain). The entry originates in a study of control samples from healthy donors and cancer patients. V shed 5 bases and J shed 4 bases, with 7 bases lying between them. The CDR3 has 12 residues. Germline V gene sequence: CDR1 SEHNR, CDR2 FQNEAQ (reference sequence). The table came from immunoSEQ multiplex PCR; TCRdb's copy has only in-frame clones and leaves some out. The sample contains approximately 80,000 clones, over 75% of which appear only once. The sequenced sample consisted of blood. V usage is TRBV7-9 and J usage is TRBJ2-3, with D uncertain. The sequence was obtained from a woman between 45 and 65 years old in good health. CDR3 in DNA: TGTGCCAGCAGCGAGGAAGCAGATACGCAGTATTTT. This gives the protein CASSEEADTQYF.